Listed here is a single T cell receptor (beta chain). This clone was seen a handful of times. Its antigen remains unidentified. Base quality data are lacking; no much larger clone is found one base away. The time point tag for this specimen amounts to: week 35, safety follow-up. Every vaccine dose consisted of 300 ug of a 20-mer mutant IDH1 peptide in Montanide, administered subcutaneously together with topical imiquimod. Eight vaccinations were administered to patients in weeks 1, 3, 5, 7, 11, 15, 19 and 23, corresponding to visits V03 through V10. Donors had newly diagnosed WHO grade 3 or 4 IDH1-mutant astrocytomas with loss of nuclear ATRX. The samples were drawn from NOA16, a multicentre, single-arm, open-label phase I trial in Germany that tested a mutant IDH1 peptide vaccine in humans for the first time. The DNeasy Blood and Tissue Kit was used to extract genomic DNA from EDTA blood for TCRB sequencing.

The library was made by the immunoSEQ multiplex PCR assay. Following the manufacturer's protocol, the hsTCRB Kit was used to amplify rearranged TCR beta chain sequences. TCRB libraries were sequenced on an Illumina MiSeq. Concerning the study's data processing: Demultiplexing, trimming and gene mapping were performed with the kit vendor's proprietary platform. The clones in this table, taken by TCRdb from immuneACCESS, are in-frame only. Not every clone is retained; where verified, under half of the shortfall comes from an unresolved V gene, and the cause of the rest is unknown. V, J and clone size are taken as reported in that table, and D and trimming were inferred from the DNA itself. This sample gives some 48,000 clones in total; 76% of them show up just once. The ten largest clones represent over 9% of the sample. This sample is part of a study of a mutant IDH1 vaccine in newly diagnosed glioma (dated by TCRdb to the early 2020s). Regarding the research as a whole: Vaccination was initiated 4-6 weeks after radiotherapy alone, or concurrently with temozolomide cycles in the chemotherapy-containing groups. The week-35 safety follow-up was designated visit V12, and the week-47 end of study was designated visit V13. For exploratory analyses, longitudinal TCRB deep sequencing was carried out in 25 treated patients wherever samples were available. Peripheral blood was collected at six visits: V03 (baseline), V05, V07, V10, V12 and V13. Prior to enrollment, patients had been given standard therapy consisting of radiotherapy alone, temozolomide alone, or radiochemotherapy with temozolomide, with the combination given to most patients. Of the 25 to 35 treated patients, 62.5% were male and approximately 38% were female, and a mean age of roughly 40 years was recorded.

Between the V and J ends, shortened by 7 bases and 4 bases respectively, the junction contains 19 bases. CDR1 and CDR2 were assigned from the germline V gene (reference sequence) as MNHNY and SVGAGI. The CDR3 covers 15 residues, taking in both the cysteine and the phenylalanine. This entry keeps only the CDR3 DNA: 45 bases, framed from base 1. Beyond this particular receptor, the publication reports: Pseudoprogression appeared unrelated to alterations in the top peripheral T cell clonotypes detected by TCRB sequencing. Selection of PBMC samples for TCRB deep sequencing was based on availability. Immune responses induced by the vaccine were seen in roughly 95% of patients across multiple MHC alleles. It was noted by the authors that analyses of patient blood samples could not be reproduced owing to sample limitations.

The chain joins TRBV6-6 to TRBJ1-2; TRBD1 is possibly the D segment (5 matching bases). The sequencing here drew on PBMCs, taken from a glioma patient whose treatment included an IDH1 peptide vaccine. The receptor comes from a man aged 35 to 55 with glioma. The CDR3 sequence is CASKKGREGLYGYTF. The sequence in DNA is TGTGCCAGCAAAAAGGGGAGAGAGGGGCTCTATGGCTACACCTTC.